The 8 T cell receptor beta chains in this list originate from one sample, sequenced in a study of cytomegalovirus exposure and HLA in healthy donors. The PCR ran on 60 Vbeta and 13 Jbeta primers. Assay used: immunoSEQ multiplex PCR; TCRdb lists only in-frame clones, some missing. The profile covers about 130,000 clones, with 70% to 85% appearing a single time and under 3% taken by the ten largest. The sequenced sample was PBMCs. These receptors originate from a woman between 18 and 30 years old in good health and CMV-seropositive.

V is TRBV4-1 and J is TRBJ2-7; D gene ambiguous. The V and J ends lost 2 bases and 1 base respectively, with 9 bases between them. CDR3 length equals 14 residues. Per germline, CDR1 MGHRA and CDR2 YSYEKL. The DNA for the CDR3 is TGCGCCAGCAGCCAACCGGTACGTTCCTACGAGCAGTACTTC. This encodes CASSQPVRSYEQYF.

The chain carries TRBV19 and TRBJ2-3; maybe TRBD2 (6 bases). This CDR3 has 15 amino acids. V was cut by 3 bases and J by 1 base, with 11 bases left in between. The germline CDR1 and CDR2 sequences are LNHDA and SQIVND (reference sequence). The CDR3 DNA sequence: TGTGCCAGTAGTATGTCAGGAGGGGGCACAGATACGCAGTATTTT. Translated: CASSMSGGGTDTQYF.

The chain uses TRBV12-2 and TRBJ2-2; the table's D call, TRBD2, was not checked against the DNA. TRBV12-2 is marked as a pseudogene. CDR3 size: 17 residues. The CDR3 sequence: CASRSARGGNFTGELFF. The CDR3 bases are TGTGCAAGTCGCAGTGCTAGGGGGGGGAACTTTACCGGGGAGCTGTTTTTT.

There are a few counts of this clone. The gene calls are TRBV18 and TRBJ2-5; 9 positions agree with TRBD1. This CDR3 is built from 17 residues. The V segment lost 0 bases and the J segment 5 bases; nucleotides outside the gene matches: 10. Germline V gives CDR1 KGHSH, CDR2 LQKENI. As DNA, the CDR3 is TGTGCCAGCTCACCACCGGTAGGGGACAGGGTCGAGGAGACCCAGTACTTC. Amino acid sequence: CASSPPVGDRVEETQYF.

The chain carries TRBV11-1 and TRBJ1-1; D unresolved. V shed 5 bases and J shed 1 base, with 8 bases lying between them. This CDR3 contains 13 residues. From germline, CDR1 is SGHAT and CDR2 FQDESV (reference sequence). The CDR3 loop is CASSAYKNTEAFF. CDR3 sequence (DNA): TGTGCCAGCAGCGCTTACAAGAACACTGAAGCTTTCTTT.

The gene calls are TRBV2 and TRBJ1-1; tentative D call: TRBD1 (5 bases). Germline CDR1 reads SNHLY; CDR2 reads FYNNEI. This CDR3 has 13 residues. Trimming cost V 4 bases and J 6 bases, with 12 bases left between them. The CDR3 region is CASSVGGAPEAFF. Written as DNA, the CDR3 is TGTGCCAGCAGTGTGGGAGGGGCCCCTGAAGCTTTCTTT.

Written as DNA, the CDR3 is TGTGCCAGTACCCCGGGACAGTACCAAGAGACCCAGTACTTC. Translation gives CASTPGQYQETQYF. The chain uses TRBV19 and TRBJ2-5, with 7 bases lining up with TRBD1. This CDR3 is built from 14 residues. The germline gives CDR1 LNHDA, CDR2 SQIVND (reference sequence). The V and J ends lost 7 bases and 0 bases, in that order; junction bases with no gene match: 5.

The chain employs TRBV6-1 and TRBJ1-1, with TRBD1 as a possible D gene (6 bases). V was cut by 3 bases and J by 10 bases, with 15 bases left in between. The V gene's germline CDR1 is MNHNS and CDR2 SASEGT. The CDR3 totals 13 residues. Here the CDR3 DNA reads TGTGCCAGCAGTGATGGGACACCTTGGGGAGCTTTCTTT. Amino acids: CASSDGTPWGAFF.